The source of this TCR beta chain is a study of T cells in Graves' hyperthyroidism and ophthalmopathy. General observations from the study: Researchers found most expanded thyroid clonotypes above 0.001 in blood as well. Before onset, by a median of around six months, the model predicted ophthalmopathy.

The V end lost 2 bases, the J end lost 1 base, and 11 bases lay between the germline ends. The CDR3 has 15 residues. CDR1 is SGHRS and CDR2 is YFSETQ in the germline V gene. Amplification of TCR beta CDR3 regions used RNA as the template. The HTBI primer set drove a first-round RT-PCR of the TCR CDR3. MiXCR, applied by TCRdb to the multiplex PCR reads, yields one record per CDR3 protein. The sample shows 270,000 or so distinct CDR3 sequences, 12% to 15% of them seen only once. This clonotype was observed at least ten times. Its antigen is still unknown. The receptor was isolated from a woman aged 50 to 65 with Graves' hyperthyroidism that later progressed to Graves' ophthalmopathy. The specimen was blood. The V gene is TRBV5-1, the J gene TRBJ2-3, with D possibly TRBD2 on 6 matching bases. The CDR3 coding sequence is TGCGCCAGCAGCTTAGGAGGGGCCCGCACAGATACGCAGTATTTT. Translating gives CASSLGGARTDTQYF.